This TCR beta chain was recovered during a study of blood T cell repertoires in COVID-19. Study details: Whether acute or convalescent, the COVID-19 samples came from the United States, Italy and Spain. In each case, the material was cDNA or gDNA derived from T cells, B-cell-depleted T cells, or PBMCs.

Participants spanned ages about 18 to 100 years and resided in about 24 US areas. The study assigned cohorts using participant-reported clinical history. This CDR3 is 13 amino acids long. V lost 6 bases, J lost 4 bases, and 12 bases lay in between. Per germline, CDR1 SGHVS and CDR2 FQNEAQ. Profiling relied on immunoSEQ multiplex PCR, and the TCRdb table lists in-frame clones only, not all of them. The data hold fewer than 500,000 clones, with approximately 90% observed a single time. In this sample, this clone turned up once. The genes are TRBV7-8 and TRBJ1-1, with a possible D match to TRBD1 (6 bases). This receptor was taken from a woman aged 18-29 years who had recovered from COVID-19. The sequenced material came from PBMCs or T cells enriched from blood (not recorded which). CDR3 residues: CASRGRGGTEAFF. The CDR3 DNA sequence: TGTGCCAGCAGGGGCAGGGGTGGCACTGAAGCTTTCTTT.